The clone carrying this TCR beta chain appeared many times. What it binds is not known. TCRdb re-called the reads through MiXCR, storing one row per CDR3 protein. The sample yields approximately 190,000 distinct CDR3 sequences, about a tenth seen once. This sample stems from a study of T cell repertoires in cytomegalovirus infection. As for the study in general: Both CMV infection and a matching HLA type were indicated by public TCR beta signatures.

Germline CDR1 SGHTA, CDR2 FQGNSA. V was cut by 0 bases and J by 6 bases, with 12 bases left in between. The CDR3 covers 16 residues. General observations from the study: CMV-specific TCR beta clonotypes restricted by HLA-C were the ones dominating the ex vivo response. Cumulative frequency of public TCR beta families picked out carriers of CMV plus the relevant HLA.

This chain connects TRBV7-2 to TRBJ1-6; D remains ambiguous. The receptor was isolated from a human donor in good health (CMV status not recorded). Some clones in this sample may be carry-over from other donors' samples. Sequenced input: PBMCs. As DNA, the CDR3 is TGTGCCAGCAGCTTAGCAGGGTCTACGTTTAATTCACCCCTCCACTTT. It specifies CASSLAGSTFNSPLHF.